This entry features one T cell receptor (beta chain) sequence. Antigen specificity is unknown. This specimen belongs to a study of CD8+CD57+ T cells in acquired aplastic anemia. Across the whole study: Sorted cells (CD4+ and CD8+) yielded DNA amounts that averaged approximately 3.1 ug. Regarding the study as a whole: Between patients and controls, 25 to 30 CD8+ CDR3 sequences were found in common.

The CDR3 totals 13 residues. Germline values: CDR1 SGHNT, CDR2 YENEEA. V lost 0 bases, J lost 7 bases, and 9 bases lay in between. Genomic DNA acted as the template from which TCR beta VDJ combination and CDR3 sequence profiling were carried out. TCRdb ran MiXCR on the reads and lists one entry per CDR3 protein. The profile shows 310,000 or so distinct CDR3 sequences, 45% to 65% of them singletons. Sequencing involved patients with CD8+CD57+ cell expansion previously shown by flow cytometry. Severe acquired aplastic anemia was the diagnosis recorded for all patients. V is TRBV11-3 and J is TRBJ1-2; D not certain. What was sequenced was sorted CD4+, CD8+, or CD8+CD57+ T cells (not recorded which) from PBMCs. The sequence was obtained from a human donor with aplastic anemia. The CDR3, as DNA: TGTGCCAGCAGCTTAGATGACGGTGTTGGCTACACCTTC. It translates to CASSLDDGVGYTF.